The rows below give T cell receptor beta chains drawn from one sample of a study of blood T cells in healthy people across ages. TCRdb reprocessed the 5' RACE reads via MiXCR and lists one record per CDR3 protein. The sample has roughly 800,000 distinct CDR3 sequences, more than 45% seen once; the top ten hold 20% to 25%. The sample was blood. Receptor source: a man aged 25 to 40 in good health. CDR3s include the opening cysteine and the closing phenylalanine or tryptophan. D genes are given only for firm matches. The size of a clone is reported for some rows only, either as once, few or many, or as a class for expanded clones.

>-|TRBJ2-1|-|TRBV20-1
CSVSFPGLNNEQFF
TGCAGTGTCAGTTTCCCGGGACTCAACAATGAGCAGTTCTTC
>few|TRBJ2-1|-|TRBV7-2
CASRWGELSNEQFF
TGTGCCAGCCGATGGGGCGAACTAAGCAATGAGCAGTTCTTC
>few|TRBJ1-6|-|TRBV6-1
CASRRTVGNSPLHF
TGTGCCAGCAGGCGAACCGTGGGGAATTCACCCCTCCACTTT
>once|TRBJ2-5|-|TRBV6-5
CASSDTGGETQYF
TGTGCCAGCAGTGATACTGGGGGTGAGACCCAGTACTTC
>-|TRBJ2-1|-|TRBV20-1
CSAGAGTGGNEQFF
TGCAGTGCTGGAGCGGGGACAGGTGGAAATGAGCAGTTCTTC
>-|TRBJ2-3|TRBD2|TRBV6-5
CVSSAGTSGGDTQYF
TGTGTCAGCAGTGCCGGGACTAGCGGGGGGGATACGCAGTATTTT
>few|TRBJ2-7|TRBD2|TRBV20-1
CSARVGGSYEQYF
TGCAGTGCTAGAGTGGGGGGGAGCTACGAGCAGTACTTC
>-|TRBJ2-4|-|TRBV5-1
CANPDGNIQYF
TGCGCCAACCCCGACGGGAACATTCAGTACTTC
>-|TRBJ2-5|-|TRBV9
CASSVGSHETQYF
TGTGCCAGCAGCGTAGGATCCCACGAGACCCAGTACTTC
>-|TRBJ2-7|-|TRBV29-1
CSVGESSYEQYF
TGCAGCGTTGGGGAGAGCTCCTACGAGCAGTACTTC
>few|TRBJ1-5|TRBD1|TRBV6-5
CASSYGTEPTIQHF
TGTGCCAGCAGTTACGGGACAGAGCCGACCATCCAGCATTTT
>-|TRBJ2-7|-|TRBV20-1
CSASQGGGNSYEQYF
TGCAGTGCTAGCCAAGGGGGGGGCAACTCCTACGAGCAGTACTTC
>-|TRBJ2-3|-|TRBV11-1
CASSLVSVRTDTQYF
TGTGCCAGCAGCTTAGTTTCGGTGCGGACAGATACGCAGTATTTT
>-|TRBJ2-6|TRBD1|TRBV5-1
CASSRTDRGRAGANVLTF
TGCGCCAGCAGCAGGACTGACAGGGGGCGAGCTGGGGCCAACGTCCTGACTTTC
>-|TRBJ2-1|TRBD2|TRBV10-3
CAISDIAGLYNEQFF
TGTGCCATCAGTGATATAGCGGGACTTTACAATGAGCAGTTCTTC
>few|TRBJ2-2|-|TRBV6-2/TRBV6-3
CASRRGELFF
TGTGCCAGCAGAAGAGGGGAGCTGTTTTTT
>-|TRBJ2-5|-|TRBV14
CASSQKGPRETQYF
TGTGCCAGCAGCCAGAAGGGACCGAGGGAGACCCAGTACTTC
>-|TRBJ2-7|TRBD2|TRBV20-1
CSATGTSGSIEQYF
TGCAGTGCTACTGGGACTAGCGGGAGCATCGAGCAGTACTTC
>few|TRBJ2-1|-|TRBV7-3
CASSLTGTTYNEQFF
TGTGCCAGCAGCTTAACTGGGACAACTTACAATGAGCAGTTCTTC
>-|TRBJ1-1|TRBD1|TRBV20-1
CSGHGGTENTEAFF
TGCAGTGGACACGGGGGGACAGAGAACACTGAAGCTTTCTTT
>-|TRBJ2-3|-|TRBV6-5
CAARWRDTQYF
TGTGCCGCAAGATGGAGGGATACGCAGTATTTT